Below are 30 T cell receptor beta chains sequenced from a single sample in a study of T cells in Graves' hyperthyroidism and ophthalmopathy. Amplification yielded TCR beta CDR3 regions, with RNA transcripts as the source. Initially, a first-round RT-PCR of the TCR CDR3 employed the HTBI primer set. TCRdb recomputed calls from the multiplex PCR reads with MiXCR, one row per CDR3 protein. The sample contains about 55,000 distinct CDR3 sequences, approximately 53% of which appear only once. The sequenced material came from blood. Source of these receptors: a woman aged 55-70 years with Graves' ophthalmopathy.

This clonotype was observed many times. The chain employs TRBV9 and TRBJ2-3; TRBD2 aligns across 7 bases. Germline assignment: CDR1 SGDLS and CDR2 YYNGEE. V lost 4 bases to trimming and J lost 0 bases; unmatched junction nucleotides: 14. This CDR3 has 18 residues. The CDR3 DNA reads TGTGCCAGCAGCCAGAGGGGCGGGGGAACTTATAGCACAGATACGCAGTATTTT. This translates into CASSQRGGGTYSTDTQYF.

In regard to this clonotype: Germline is not matched at one junction end, which may reflect a read error. This rearrangement joins TRBV7-2 to TRBJ2-3; no clear D gene. The CDR3 is 12 amino acids. Germline V CDR1 and CDR2: SGHTA, FQGNSA. The CDR3 sequence: CACSLKQDTQYF. CDR3 DNA sequence: TGTGCCTGCAGCCTCAAGCAAGATACGCAGTATTTT.

Concerning this clonotype itself: The germline gene is not matched at one end of the junction; a read error may be the cause. The rearrangement joins TRBV10-3 to TRBJ2-3; D is perhaps TRBD2 (7 bases). CDR3 size: 15 residues. The germline V gene encodes CDR1 ENHRY and CDR2 SYGVKD. The CDR3 nucleotides are TGTGCCATCAGCGGTTGGGGGGGGGGCACGGATACGCAGTATTTT. The encoded protein is CAISGWGGGTDTQYF.

This clonotype was counted at least ten times. The V and J genes are TRBV6-2 or TRBV6-3 and TRBJ2-7, with TRBD2 matching 7 bases. CDR1 is MNHEY and CDR2 is SVGEGT in the germline V gene. Unmatched junction bases numbered 4, after V lost 0 bases and J lost 2 bases. The CDR3 runs to 15 residues. CDR3 bases: TGTGCCAGCAGTTACTCGAGGACTAGGGCCTACGAGCAGTACTTC. It yields the protein CASSYSRTRAYEQYF.

This clonotype was seen only a few times. The chain links TRBV29-1 to TRBJ2-2, with D possibly being TRBD2 (6 bases). This CDR3 comprises 12 residues. The germline gives CDR1 SQVTM, CDR2 ANQGSEA. The V and J ends lost 7 bases and 3 bases respectively, with 9 bases between them. The CDR3 DNA reads TGCAGCGGGTGGGGGGACACCGGGGAGCTGTTTTTT. Translating gives CSGWGDTGELFF.

This clonotype was counted at least ten times. The CDR3 DNA is TGCGCCAGCAGCTTGGCTGGGACAGGGGGCTTTGAGACCCAGTACTTC. This encodes CASSLAGTGGFETQYF. The genes are TRBV5-1 and TRBJ2-5, with 12 positions matching TRBD1. CDR1 and CDR2 from the germline V gene are SGHRS and YFSETQ. With V trimmed by 0 bases and J by 5 bases, 5 bases remained unmatched. This CDR3 has 16 amino acids.

Here the CDR3 DNA reads TGTGCCAGCAGCCAAGATCCGGTAGCGGGAGATGGGACAGATACGCAGTATTTT. It encodes CASSQDPVAGDGTDTQYF. The gene calls are TRBV4-2 and TRBJ2-3; 9 nucleotides match TRBD2. CDR3 length equals 18 residues. V shed 0 bases, J shed 3 bases, and the junction held 10 bases outside the gene matches. Germline V CDR1 and CDR2: LGHNA, YNFKEQ.

Ten or more counts support this clonotype. The chain has TRBV12-3 or TRBV12-4 and TRBJ2-6; TRBD1 agrees at 9 bases. The CDR3 loop spans 20 amino acids. Trimming at V came to 7 bases and at J to 0 bases, leaving 16 bases not matched to a gene. The CDR3 nucleotides are TGTGCCAGCACCTATGGGGGACAGGGCTACGTTGGCTCTGGGGCCAACGTCCTGACTTTC. This gives the protein CASTYGGQGYVGSGANVLTF.

The CDR3 DNA reads as TGTGCCAGCAGTCTAACGGACGGAAACACCATATATTTT. It is translated as CASSLTDGNTIYF. V is TRBV7-3 and J is TRBJ1-3; the D is unclear. The CDR3 runs 13 residues. Germline CDR1 is SGHTA and CDR2 is FQGTGA. Trimming shortened V by 6 bases and J by 4 bases, and 10 bases separated the two germline ends.

The chain joins TRBV12-3 or TRBV12-4 to TRBJ2-5, with D tentatively TRBD1 (6 bases). CDR3 length: 16 amino acids. Trimming stripped 5 bases from V and 5 bases from J, with 21 bases between. The CDR3 spells CASSTALTGNGETQYF. The DNA for the CDR3 is TGTGCCAGCAGTACCGCCTTAACAGGGAATGGGGAGACCCAGTACTTC.

The CDR3 protein is CASSPENIQYF. As DNA, the CDR3 is TGTGCCAGCTCACCGGAAAACATTCAGTACTTC. The chain is built from TRBV18 and TRBJ2-4, with unresolved D. CDR3 length: 11 residues. V lost 3 bases and J lost 5, with 2 bases in between. From germline, CDR1 is KGHSH and CDR2 LQKENI.

Within the sample, this clonotype is medium-sized. J is TRBJ1-6 and V is TRBV7-9; possibly TRBD1 for D (5 bases). Germline V gives CDR1 SEHNR, CDR2 FQNEAQ (reference sequence). V dropped 1 base and J dropped 9 bases, with 10 bases sitting between them. This CDR3 is 14 amino acids long. The CDR3 coding sequence is TGTGCCAGCAGCTTAGGACGTACAGGTTCACCCCTCCACTTT. Protein sequence: CASSLGRTGSPLHF.

This clonotype has at least ten counts. This chain joins TRBV5-1 and TRBJ2-3; D uncertain. Germline CDR1 is SGHRS and CDR2 is YFSETQ. The V gene lost 0 bases and the J gene lost 3 bases, with 8 bases spanning the gap. The CDR3 is made up of 14 amino acids. The chain's CDR3 is CASSLATSTDTQYF. In nucleotides, the CDR3 is TGCGCCAGCAGCTTGGCCACGTCTACAGATACGCAGTATTTT. The full variable domain, its missing parts supplied by reference TRBV5-1 and TRBJ2-3, is KAGVTQTPRYLIKTRGQQVTLSCSPISGHRSVSWYQQTPGQGLQFLFEYFSETQRNKGNFPGRFSGRQFSNSRSEMNVSTLELGDSALYLCASSLATSTDTQYFGPGTRLTVL.

About this clonotype itself: The germline gene is not matched at one end of the junction; a read error may be the cause. The gene calls are TRBV19 and TRBJ1-1; no clear D gene. There are 21 residues in the CDR3. CDR1 is LNHDA, CDR2 SQIVND, per germline (reference sequence). The CDR3 reads CASIIDEMGSVDPEVNTEAFF. DNA for the CDR3: TGTGCCAGTATTATAGATGAAATGGGATCGGTGGATCCGGAGGTCAACACTGAAGCTTTCTTT.

The chain employs TRBV12-3 or TRBV12-4 and TRBJ2-3; a weak D match, TRBD2 (5 bases). Between the trimmed V and J ends, which lost 7 bases and 4 bases, there was a span of 18 bases. The CDR3 loop spans 15 amino acids. As DNA, the CDR3 is TGTGCCAGCAAGGAACCCGGGAACACGGCAGATACGCAGTATTTT. Protein product: CASKEPGNTADTQYF.

The chain links TRBV5-4 to TRBJ2-5; D possibly corresponds to TRBD2 (5 bases). Germline V gene data show CDR1 as SGHNT and CDR2 as YYREEE (reference sequence). The CDR3 has 14 amino acids. Trimming took 3 bases from V and 0 from J, leaving 9 bases between them. The CDR3 nucleotides are TGTGCCAGCAGCTCCACGGGGTACCAAGAGACCCAGTACTTC. It encodes CASSSTGYQETQYF. Full variable domain (remainder filled in from reference TRBV5-4 and TRBJ2-5): ETGVTQSPTHLIKTRGQQVTLRCSSQSGHNTVSWYQQALGQGPQFIFQYYREEENGRGNFPPRFSGLQFPNYSSELNVNALELDDSALYLCASSSTGYQETQYFGPGTRLLVL.

This clonotype appeared many times. This chain connects TRBV12-3 or TRBV12-4 to TRBJ2-1; D is unresolved. The length of the CDR3 is 13 residues. The V end was cut by 1 base, the J end by 12 bases, with 13 bases between. CDR3 nucleotides: TGTGCCAGCAGTTTAGGGATTAACAGTGGGCAGTTCTTC. Encoded protein: CASSLGINSGQFF.

V is TRBV4-1 and J is TRBJ2-4, with D uncertain. The CDR3 spans 16 residues. CDR1 and CDR2 (germline): MGHRA, YSYEKL. V dropped 1 base and J dropped 0 bases, with 10 bases sitting between them. The DNA for the CDR3 is TGCGCCAGCAGCCAAGCAGAGCTTCTAGCCAAAAACATTCAGTACTTC. It codes for CASSQAELLAKNIQYF.

Note on this clonotype: At one end the junction does not follow the germline gene, possibly because of a read error. V gene TRBV7-2 combines with J gene TRBJ2-3; 7 nucleotides match TRBD2. Germline loops: CDR1 SGHTA, CDR2 FQGNSA. CDR3 length: 15 amino acids. CDR3 in amino acids: CVSSLVASGKGTQYF. The DNA for the CDR3 is TGTGTCAGCAGCTTAGTGGCAAGCGGGAAGGGTACGCAGTATTTT.

This clonotype was detected many times. The chain employs TRBV20-1 and TRBJ1-5; 7 bases match TRBD1. V lost 1 base to trimming and J lost 4 bases; unmatched junction nucleotides: 4. The CDR3 consists of 14 residues. Germline CDR1 reads DFQATT; CDR2 reads SNEGSKA (reference sequence). CDR3 bases: TGCAGTGCTAGAGTTGTACAGGGGAATCAGCCCCAGCATTTT. This translates into CSARVVQGNQPQHF.

This clonotype was counted many times. The chain is built from TRBV14 and TRBJ2-7, with 12 nucleotides matching TRBD2. This CDR3 has 15 residues. V was pared by 2 bases and J by 6 bases, with 5 bases of the junction left unmatched. Germline values: CDR1 SGHDN, CDR2 FVKESK. In DNA, the CDR3 is TGTGCCAGCAGCCAACTGACTAGCGGGAGTGTCGAGCAGTACTTC. This encodes CASSQLTSGSVEQYF.

This clonotype was observed many times. V and J are TRBV7-2 and TRBJ2-1; the D gene is possibly TRBD2 (6 bases). Trimming pared 8 bases from V and 2 bases from J, leaving 10 bases between. The CDR3 runs to 13 residues. Germline V gene data show CDR1 as SGHTA and CDR2 as FQGNSA. Here the CDR3 reads CASGIAAYNEQFF. In DNA, the CDR3 is TGTGCCAGCGGCATAGCGGCCTACAATGAGCAGTTCTTC.

At least ten counts were recorded for this clonotype. V is TRBV3-1 and J is TRBJ1-2; no reliable D call. The CDR3 sequence is 12 residues long. Germline lookup yields CDR1 LGHDT and CDR2 YNNKEL (reference sequence). The V end lost 1 base, the J end lost 4 bases, and 4 bases lay between the germline ends. The DNA for the CDR3 is TGTGCCAGCAGCCAAGCCCCCTATGGCTACACCTTC. Amino acid sequence: CASSQAPYGYTF.

V usage is TRBV12-3 or TRBV12-4 and J usage is TRBJ1-2; perhaps TRBD1 as D (5 bases). The CDR3 runs 14 residues. V was cut by 5 bases and J by 6 bases, with 16 bases left in between. The CDR3 is CASSGAGTADGYTF. CDR3 nucleotides: TGTGCCAGCAGTGGCGCGGGGACCGCAGATGGCTACACCTTC.

The genes are TRBV20-1 and TRBJ1-4; TRBD1 agrees at 11 bases. Germline assignment: CDR1 DFQATT and CDR2 SNEGSKA (reference sequence). The CDR3 contains 18 residues. Trimming took 3 bases from V and 8 from J; bases not matched to a gene: 17. Here the CDR3 reads CSAREGQGVYELQEKLFF. Written as DNA, the CDR3 is TGCAGTGCTAGGGAGGGACAGGGGGTGTACGAATTGCAGGAAAAACTGTTTTTT.

This clonotype was recorded many times. The chain is built from TRBV18 and TRBJ2-7; D call uncertain. CDR3 size: 13 residues. Germline V CDR1 and CDR2: KGHSH, LQKENI. V was shortened by 6 bases and J by 3 bases, with 12 bases between the two germline ends. CDR3 sequence (DNA): TGTGCCAGCTCGAGAAGAGAATTCTACGAGCAGTACTTC. Its protein is CASSRREFYEQYF.

The gene calls are TRBV5-1 and TRBJ2-3; D is unresolved. The V and J ends lost 3 bases and 2 bases respectively, with 10 bases between them. Germline-derived CDR1 and CDR2 are SGHRS and YFSETQ. The CDR3 length is 14 residues. CDR3: CASSSFRPTDTQYF. The CDR3 DNA reads TGCGCCAGCAGCTCCTTCCGGCCCACAGATACGCAGTATTTT.

This clonotype was recorded many times. The chain uses TRBV19 and TRBJ1-1, with a weak D call TRBD1 (6 bases). Trimming left V 3 bases short and J 5 bases short, with 13 bases between. Germline CDR1 reads LNHDA; CDR2 reads SQIVND (reference sequence). The CDR3 has 14 residues. CDR3 loop: CASSIRTGSTEAFF. In DNA form, the CDR3 reads TGTGCCAGTAGTATTCGAACAGGGTCTACTGAAGCTTTCTTT.

The V call is TRBV7-9, the J call TRBJ2-3, with 7 bases identical to TRBD1. J was trimmed by 3 bases and V by 8 bases; bases with no gene match: 8. The CDR3 has 14 residues. Germline V gene data show CDR1 as SEHNR and CDR2 as FQNEAQ (reference sequence). The CDR3 here is CASGTGAQTDTQYF. The CDR3 DNA reads as TGTGCCAGCGGAACAGGGGCCCAGACAGATACGCAGTATTTT.

The chain has TRBV10-3 and TRBJ1-2; tentative D call: TRBD1 (5 bases). Trimming pared 4 bases from V and 4 bases from J, leaving 13 bases between. CDR3 length: 14 residues. From germline, CDR1 is ENHRY and CDR2 SYGVKD. The CDR3, as DNA: TGTGCCATCAGTGCAGCTACAGGTTCCTATGGCTACACCTTC. Translated, it gives CAISAATGSYGYTF.